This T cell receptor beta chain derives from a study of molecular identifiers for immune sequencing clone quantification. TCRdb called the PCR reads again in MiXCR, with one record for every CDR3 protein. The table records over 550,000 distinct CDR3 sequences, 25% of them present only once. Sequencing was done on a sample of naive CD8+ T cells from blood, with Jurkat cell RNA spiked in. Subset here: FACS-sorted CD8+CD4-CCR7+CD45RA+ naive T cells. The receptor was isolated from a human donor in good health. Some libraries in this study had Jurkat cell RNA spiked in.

CDR3 in DNA: TGCGCCAGCAGCCAATTACGTAGCGGGGGGCTATACAATGAGCAGTTCTTC. Its translation is CASSQLRSGGLYNEQFF. This sequence joins TRBV4-3 and TRBJ2-1, with TRBD2 matching over 10 bases. The CDR3 loop spans 17 amino acids. Germline loops: CDR1 LGHNA, CDR2 YSLEER. With V trimmed by 2 bases and J by 4 bases, 8 bases remained unmatched.